The 29 T cell receptor beta chains in this list originate from one sample, sequenced in a study of T cell responses to AZD1222 COVID-19 vaccine. Repertoires were generated with immunoSEQ multiplex PCR, while TCRdb's copy carries only in-frame clones and drops some. The sample lists some 150,000 clones, approximately 94% occurring once. The specimen comprised peripheral blood, sampled on day 0 of AZD1222 vaccination. The receptors derive from an adult in good health.

The chain recombines TRBV7-2 with TRBJ1-5; D gene unclear. V was clipped by 6 bases and J by 4 bases, with 16 bases between them. Germline V gene lookup returns CDR1 SGHTA and CDR2 FQGNSA. The CDR3 consists of 15 residues. For the CDR3, the DNA is TGTGCCAGCAGTTCCTACTTTGGGAGTAATCAGCCCCAGCATTTT. Its translation is CASSSYFGSNQPQHF.

The chain is built from TRBV5-1 and TRBJ1-6; no clear D. The CDR3 runs 14 residues. CDR1 is SGHRS, CDR2 YFSETQ, per germline. Trimming removed 0 bases from V and 6 bases from J, with 7 bases in between. The CDR3 DNA follows: TGCGCCAGCAGCTTGGGGGAGGGTAATTCACCCCTCCACTTT. This gives the protein CASSLGEGNSPLHF.

The V call is TRBV5-5, the J call TRBJ1-2, with unresolved D. Germline V gene lookup returns CDR1 SGHKS and CDR2 YYEKEE (reference sequence). There are 12 residues in the CDR3. The V and J ends lost 4 bases and 8 bases respectively, with 12 bases between them. CDR3 in amino acids: CASSLTTNGYTF. CDR3 sequence (DNA): TGTGCCAGCAGCCTGACGACAAACGGCTACACCTTC.

This clone was found once. This rearrangement joins TRBV5-1 to TRBJ1-2; D is possibly TRBD1 (5 bases). Trimming left V 4 bases short and J 5 bases short, with 18 bases between. This CDR3 has 15 amino acids. Looked up from germline, CDR1 is SGHRS and CDR2 is YFSETQ. The CDR3 reads CASSPSGASGYGYTF. In nucleotides, the CDR3 is TGCGCCAGCAGCCCATCCGGGGCTTCGGGATATGGCTACACCTTC.

The V call is TRBV12-3 or TRBV12-4, the J call TRBJ1-2, with 8 bases identical to TRBD1. The V segment lost 5 bases and the J segment 8 bases; nucleotides outside the gene matches: 4. There are 12 residues in the CDR3. In nucleotides, the CDR3 is TGTGCCAGCAGTGACAGGGGACGAGGCTACACCTTC. It is translated as CASSDRGRGYTF.

This rearrangement joins TRBV9 to TRBJ1-2, with TRBD1 matching 8 bases. Germline V gene lookup returns CDR1 SGDLS and CDR2 YYNGEE. With V trimmed by 5 bases and J by 5 bases, 11 bases remained unmatched. The CDR3 has 15 amino acids. In DNA, the CDR3 is TGTGCCAGCAGAACCGCTTTGGGACAGGCTTATGGCTACACCTTC. Its translation is CASRTALGQAYGYTF.

J is TRBJ1-3 and V is TRBV9; D uncertain. Germline values: CDR1 SGDLS, CDR2 YYNGEE. Trimming removed 0 bases at V and 4 bases at J, with 11 bases between. The CDR3 covers 15 residues. The CDR3: CASSVGEVFGNTIYF. The DNA of the CDR3 is TGTGCCAGCAGCGTAGGTGAGGTGTTCGGAAACACCATATATTTT.

CDR3 sequence: CASSLRGTYNSPLHF. CDR3 DNA: TGTGCCAGCAGTTTGAGGGGTACCTATAATTCACCCCTCCACTTT. V is TRBV27 and J is TRBJ1-6; D perhaps matches TRBD1 (5 bases). V was clipped by 3 bases and J by 2 bases, with 8 bases between them. The length of the CDR3 is 15 residues. The V gene's germline CDR1 is MNHEY and CDR2 SMNVEV (reference sequence).

The chain links TRBV5-6 to TRBJ2-7; no definite D call. The CDR3 consists of 14 residues. Germline-derived CDR1 and CDR2 are SGHDT and YYEEEE. Trimming left V 2 bases short and J 3 bases short, with 12 bases between. DNA of the CDR3: TGTGCCAGCAGCTTACAAGGTCTGAACTACGAGCAGTACTTC. It specifies CASSLQGLNYEQYF.

This clone has just one count. J is TRBJ1-4 and V is TRBV10-3, with TRBD1 as a possible D gene (5 bases). The V gene's germline CDR1 is ENHRY and CDR2 SYGVKD. The V gene lost 7 bases and the J gene lost 4 bases, with 10 bases spanning the gap. The CDR3 loop spans 13 amino acids. The CDR3 spells CAINGGVNEKLFF. The CDR3 nucleotides are TGTGCCATCAATGGAGGGGTTAATGAAAAACTGTTTTTT.

This rearrangement joins TRBV7-9 to TRBJ2-7; weak D call: TRBD2 (5 bases). The CDR3 contains 12 residues. V was clipped by 1 base and J by 9 bases, with 10 bases between them. Looked up from germline, CDR1 is SEHNR and CDR2 is FQNEAQ (reference sequence). CDR3 DNA sequence: TGTGCCAGCAGCTTAGTAGAGGGTTCGCAGTACTTC. This translates into CASSLVEGSQYF. The full variable domain, in which reference TRBV7-9 and TRBJ2-7 provide the parts outside the CDR3, is DTGVSQNPRHKITKRGQNVTFRCDPISEHNRLYWYRQTLGQGPEFLTYFQNEAQLEKSRLLSDRFSAERPKGSFSTLEIQRTEQGDSAMYLCASSLVEGSQYFGPGTRLTVT.

The V gene is TRBV6-5, the J gene TRBJ1-1; perhaps TRBD1 as D (6 bases). The V gene's germline CDR1 is MNHEY and CDR2 SVGAGI. This CDR3 is 15 amino acids long. V dropped 3 bases and J dropped 5 bases, with 16 bases sitting between them. The CDR3 loop is CASSYAPGTLTEAFF. In nucleotides, the CDR3 is TGTGCCAGCAGTTATGCCCCCGGGACACTTACTGAAGCTTTCTTT.

The chain has TRBV25-1 and TRBJ1-1; 7 nucleotides align to TRBD1. V lost 4 bases and J lost 1; bases outside the gene matches: 6. The CDR3 is made up of 15 amino acids. Germline CDR1 MGHDK, CDR2 SYGVNS. CDR3 sequence: CASSAIWTGNTEAFF. Here the CDR3 DNA reads TGTGCCAGCAGTGCGATATGGACAGGGAACACTGAAGCTTTCTTT.

This clone was counted once. The CDR3 is CASSMYRGHGYTF. In DNA form, the CDR3 reads TGTGCCAGTAGTATGTACAGGGGCCATGGCTACACCTTC. The chain employs TRBV19 and TRBJ1-2; 7 positions agree with TRBD1. CDR1 and CDR2 (germline): LNHDA, SQIVND (reference sequence). This CDR3 spans 13 amino acids. Trimming at V came to 3 bases and at J to 6 bases, leaving 4 bases not matched to a gene. Using reference TRBV19 and TRBJ1-2 for the parts outside the CDR3, the full variable domain is DGGITQSPKYLFRKEGQNVTLSCEQNLNHDAMYWYRQDPGQGLRLIYYSQIVNDFQKGDIAEGYSVSREKKESFPLTVTSAQKNPTAFYLCASSMYRGHGYTFGSGTRLTVV.

The chain employs TRBV12-5 and TRBJ1-3; D remains ambiguous. This CDR3 has 15 amino acids. Germline V gives CDR1 LGHNT, CDR2 FRNRAP. V lost 4 bases and J lost 0, with 10 bases in between. The CDR3 loop is CASGSGGSSGNTIYF. In nucleotides, the CDR3 is TGTGCTAGTGGTTCCGGTGGCAGCTCTGGAAACACCATATATTTT.

This clone was seen ten or more times. The gene calls are TRBV11-2 and TRBJ2-1; the match to TRBD2 covers 8 bases. Germline CDR1 reads SGHAT; CDR2 reads FQNNGV. CDR3 length: 17 amino acids. The V gene end was trimmed by 6 bases and the J gene end by 9 bases; junction bases not matched to a gene: 19. The chain's CDR3 is CASRRGTSGPFRGEQFF. The CDR3 nucleotides read TGTGCCAGCAGGCGAGGCACTAGCGGACCATTCCGGGGTGAGCAGTTCTTC.

The CDR3 DNA reads TGTGCCAGTAGTATATATCGGGACGCTAACTATGGCTACACCTTC. Protein product: CASSIYRDANYGYTF. V and J are TRBV19 and TRBJ1-2; perhaps TRBD1 as D (5 bases). CDR1 is LNHDA and CDR2 is SQIVND in the germline V gene (reference sequence). The CDR3 length is 15 residues. V was cut by 2 bases and J by 0 bases, with 10 bases left in between. Supplemented by reference TRBV19 and TRBJ1-2, the full variable domain reads DGGITQSPKYLFRKEGQNVTLSCEQNLNHDAMYWYRQDPGQGLRLIYYSQIVNDFQKGDIAEGYSVSREKKESFPLTVTSAQKNPTAFYLCASSIYRDANYGYTFGSGTRLTVV.

The V and J genes are TRBV6-5 and TRBJ1-5, with TRBD1 identical over 7 bases. The CDR3 contains 15 residues. Per germline, CDR1 MNHEY and CDR2 SVGAGI. Germline trimming cut 4 bases from V and 0 bases from J; bases unmatched to any gene: 3. CDR3 loop: CASSSTGNSNQPQHF. Written as DNA, the CDR3 is TGTGCCAGCAGTTCGACAGGGAATAGCAATCAGCCCCAGCATTTT.

For the CDR3, the DNA is TGTGCTAGTGTCGTGGGGCGTGGGACTGAAGCTTTCTTT. Amino acid sequence: CASVVGRGTEAFF. V usage is TRBV12-5 and J usage is TRBJ1-1; D is perhaps TRBD1 (5 bases). V was trimmed by 7 bases and J by 5 bases, leaving 14 bases between them. The CDR3 covers 13 residues. In germline, CDR1 is LGHNT, CDR2 FRNRAP. Together with reference TRBV12-5 and TRBJ1-1, the CDR3 gives the full variable domain: DARVTQTPRHKVTEMGQEVTMRCQPILGHNTVFWYRQTMMQGLELLAYFRNRAPLDDSGMPKDRFSAEMPDATLATLKIQPSEPRDSAVYFCASVVGRGTEAFFGQGTRLTVV.

This clone was seen a few times. V usage is TRBV7-3 and J usage is TRBJ1-6, with D perhaps matching TRBD1 (5 bases). The ends were cut back, 5 bases at V and 7 bases at J, with 15 bases in the middle. CDR3 length: 15 residues. Germline CDR1 reads SGHTA; CDR2 reads FQGTGA. The DNA of the CDR3 is TGTGCCAGCAGCCCTTGGGGGGGTAGGAATTCACCCCTCCACTTT. Its translation: CASSPWGGRNSPLHF.

This clone was recorded only once. V usage is TRBV18 and J usage is TRBJ2-7; the D is unclear. The CDR3 covers 15 residues. Germline V gene data show CDR1 as KGHSH and CDR2 as LQKENI. Trimming cost V 2 bases and J 1 base, with 12 bases left between them. The CDR3 DNA reads as TGTGCCAGCTCACCAGGCCCAGGAATATCCTACGAGCAGTACTTC. Translated, it gives CASSPGPGISYEQYF.

The chain recombines TRBV10-3 with TRBJ1-3; 7 bases line up with TRBD1. This CDR3 comprises 13 residues. J lost 2 bases, V lost 7 bases, and 2 bases had no gene match. Germline values: CDR1 ENHRY, CDR2 SYGVKD. CDR3 in DNA: TGTGCCATCACTAGGGGGCCTGGAAACACCATATATTTT. Translating gives CAITRGPGNTIYF.

V and J are TRBV12-3 or TRBV12-4 and TRBJ1-2; D gene unclear. The CDR3 loop spans 13 amino acids. V lost 5 bases to trimming and J lost 6 bases, with 13 bases between them. The CDR3 spells CASSRDSRNGYTF. The CDR3 DNA reads TGTGCCAGCAGTAGAGATAGTCGGAATGGCTACACCTTC.

The V and J genes are TRBV7-9 and TRBJ2-1, with D tentatively TRBD1 (6 bases). Germline V gene lookup returns CDR1 SEHNR and CDR2 FQNEAQ (reference sequence). Trimming cost V 5 bases and J 7 bases, with 9 bases left between them. The CDR3 has 12 residues. This chain's CDR3 is CASSEGENEQFF. In DNA, the CDR3 is TGTGCCAGCAGCGAGGGGGAGAATGAGCAGTTCTTC. Complete variable domain (other parts from reference TRBV7-9 and TRBJ2-1): DTGVSQNPRHKITKRGQNVTFRCDPISEHNRLYWYRQTLGQGPEFLTYFQNEAQLEKSRLLSDRFSAERPKGSFSTLEIQRTEQGDSAMYLCASSEGENEQFFGPGTRLTVL.

The chain employs TRBV7-2 and TRBJ1-1; D call uncertain. This CDR3 has 13 residues. Germline CDR1 SGHTA, CDR2 FQGNSA. V lost 5 bases and J lost 6, with 13 bases in between. CDR3 residues: CASSRQEDSEAFF. CDR3 sequence (DNA): TGTGCCAGCAGCCGTCAGGAGGATTCTGAAGCTTTCTTT.

The rearrangement joins TRBV4-2 to TRBJ1-1; D not certain. Germline CDR1 is LGHNA and CDR2 is YNFKEQ. The CDR3 sequence is 15 residues long. The V and J ends lost 1 base and 6 bases respectively, with 15 bases between them. This CDR3 is CASSQGIPKVAEAFF. DNA for the CDR3: TGTGCCAGCAGCCAAGGTATCCCCAAAGTCGCTGAAGCTTTCTTT.

The chain has TRBV5-6 and TRBJ2-1; D gene unclear. Germline CDR1 reads SGHDT; CDR2 reads YYEEEE. This CDR3 region has 14 residues. V lost 2 bases and J lost 4, with 10 bases in between. CDR3 nucleotide sequence: TGTGCCAGCAGCTTCGAAAGGAGTTACAATGAGCAGTTCTTC. Translating gives CASSFERSYNEQFF.

This chain uses TRBV19 with TRBJ1-2; D is possibly TRBD1 (6 bases). CDR3 size: 12 residues. V was shortened by 5 bases and J by 6 bases, with 10 bases between the two germline ends. CDR1 and CDR2 from the germline V gene are LNHDA and SQIVND (reference sequence). The CDR3 sequence: CASSHRVDGYTF. DNA of the CDR3: TGTGCCAGTAGTCACAGGGTCGATGGCTACACCTTC.

CDR3 protein: CASSQGAGNINEKLFF. The CDR3 DNA is TGTGCCAGCAGCCAAGGTGCAGGGAATATTAATGAAAAACTGTTTTTT. This chain joins TRBV3-1 (or the pseudogene TRBV3-2) and TRBJ1-4, with D perhaps matching TRBD1 (5 bases). The CDR3 spans 16 residues. The germline gives CDR1 LGHDT, CDR2 YNNKEL (reference sequence). V shed 1 base and J shed 4 bases, with 13 bases lying between them.